The entry below describes one T cell receptor (beta chain). This specimen belongs to a study of blood T cell repertoires in COVID-19. Overall study context: The origin of the acute and convalescent COVID-19 samples was the United States, Italy and Spain.

Germline CDR1 and CDR2: KGHSH and LQKENI. With 4 bases clipped from V and 5 bases from J, the junction kept 10 bases outside the gene matches. The CDR3 is made up of 15 amino acids. Profiling relied on immunoSEQ multiplex PCR, and the TCRdb table lists in-frame clones only, not all of them. Here the sample spans around 200,000 clones, 85% being singletons. The source material was peripheral blood. This sequence was found in a woman of 80 years or more with acute or convalescent COVID-19. The chain employs TRBV18 and TRBJ1-1; 7 nucleotides align to TRBD1. As DNA, the CDR3 is TGTGCCAGCTCACAAGACAGGGTTAAAGGGACTGAAGCTTTCTTT. The encoded protein is CASSQDRVKGTEAFF.